This T cell receptor (beta chain) was profiled in a study of blood T cell repertoires in COVID-19. As for the study in general: COVID-19 samples collected from the United States, Italy and Spain covered acute and convalescent phases. T cells, B-cell-depleted T cells, or PBMCs provided the cDNA or gDNA that served as material.

In the authors' workflow: Counts of nucleated cells, estimated from reference gene primer amplification, were obtained. The protocol was immunoSEQ multiplex PCR, while the TCRdb copy is restricted to in-frame clones and leaves out a portion. V and J calls plus clone size are reproduced from that table; the DNA served to infer D and trimming. The profile shows roughly 100,000 clones, approximately 88% of them singletons. With 6 bases clipped from V and 5 bases from J, the junction kept 13 bases outside the gene matches. The CDR3 covers 16 residues. Germline V gives CDR1 SNHLY, CDR2 FYNNEI. Sequenced material: peripheral blood. The gene calls are TRBV2 and TRBJ2-7, with TRBD2 identical over 10 bases. The TCR comes from a human donor in a cohort sampled during active COVID-19. The CDR3 sequence: CASSPWASGGSHEQYF. CDR3 DNA: TGTGCCAGCAGCCCTTGGGCTAGCGGGGGTAGCCACGAGCAGTACTTC.